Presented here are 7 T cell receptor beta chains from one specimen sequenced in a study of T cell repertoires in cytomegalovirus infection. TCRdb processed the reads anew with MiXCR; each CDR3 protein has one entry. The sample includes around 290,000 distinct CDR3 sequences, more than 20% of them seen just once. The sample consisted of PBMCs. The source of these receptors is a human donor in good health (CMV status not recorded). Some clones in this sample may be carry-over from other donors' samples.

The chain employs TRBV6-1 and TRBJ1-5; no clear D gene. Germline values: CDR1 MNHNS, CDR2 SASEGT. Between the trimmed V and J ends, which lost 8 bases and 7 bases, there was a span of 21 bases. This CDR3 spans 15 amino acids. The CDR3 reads CASSFWGDRNQPQHF. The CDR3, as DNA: TGTGCCAGCTCCTTTTGGGGTGACCGAAACCAGCCCCAGCATTTT.

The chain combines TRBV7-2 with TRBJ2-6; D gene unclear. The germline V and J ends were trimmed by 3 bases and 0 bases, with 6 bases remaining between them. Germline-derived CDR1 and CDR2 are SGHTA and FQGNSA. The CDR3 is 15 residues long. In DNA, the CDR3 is TGTGCCAGCAGCTTGGCAGACTCTGGGGCCAACGTCCTGACTTTC. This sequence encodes CASSLADSGANVLTF.

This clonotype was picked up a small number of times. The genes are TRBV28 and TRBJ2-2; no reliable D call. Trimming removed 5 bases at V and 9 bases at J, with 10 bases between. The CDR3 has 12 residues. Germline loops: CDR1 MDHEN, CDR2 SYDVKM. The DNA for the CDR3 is TGTGCCAGCAGTCCCCCATTCCGGGAGCTGTTTTTT. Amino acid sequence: CASSPPFRELFF.

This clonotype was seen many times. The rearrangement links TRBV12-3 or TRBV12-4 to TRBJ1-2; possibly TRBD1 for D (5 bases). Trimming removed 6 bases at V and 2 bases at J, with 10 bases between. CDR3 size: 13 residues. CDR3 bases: TGTGCCAGCAGAACAACAGGCAACTATGGCTACACCTTC. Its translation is CASRTTGNYGYTF.

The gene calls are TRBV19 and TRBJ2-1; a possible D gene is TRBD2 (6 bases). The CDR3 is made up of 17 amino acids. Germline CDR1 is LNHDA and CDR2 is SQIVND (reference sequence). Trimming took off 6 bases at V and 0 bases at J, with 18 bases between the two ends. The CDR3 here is CASRRTPSESSYNEQFF. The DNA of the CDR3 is TGTGCCAGTAGGAGAACTCCTAGCGAGAGCTCCTACAATGAGCAGTTCTTC. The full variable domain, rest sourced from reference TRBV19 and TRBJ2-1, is DGGITQSPKYLFRKEGQNVTLSCEQNLNHDAMYWYRQDPGQGLRLIYYSQIVNDFQKGDIAEGYSVSREKKESFPLTVTSAQKNPTAFYLCASRRTPSESSYNEQFFGPGTRLTVL.

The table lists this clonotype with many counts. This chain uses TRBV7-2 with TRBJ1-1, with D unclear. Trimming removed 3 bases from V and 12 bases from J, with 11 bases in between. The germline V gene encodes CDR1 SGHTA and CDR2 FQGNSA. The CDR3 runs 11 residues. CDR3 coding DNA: TGTGCCAGCAGCTTCATCCCGCGGACTTTCTTT. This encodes CASSFIPRTFF.

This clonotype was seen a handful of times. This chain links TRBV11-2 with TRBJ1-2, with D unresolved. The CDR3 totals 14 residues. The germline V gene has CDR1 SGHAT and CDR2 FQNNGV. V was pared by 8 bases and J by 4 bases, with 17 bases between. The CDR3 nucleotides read TGTGCCAGCCGCGTTCCGGGGTCAGGCTATGGCTACACCTTC. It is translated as CASRVPGSGYGYTF.